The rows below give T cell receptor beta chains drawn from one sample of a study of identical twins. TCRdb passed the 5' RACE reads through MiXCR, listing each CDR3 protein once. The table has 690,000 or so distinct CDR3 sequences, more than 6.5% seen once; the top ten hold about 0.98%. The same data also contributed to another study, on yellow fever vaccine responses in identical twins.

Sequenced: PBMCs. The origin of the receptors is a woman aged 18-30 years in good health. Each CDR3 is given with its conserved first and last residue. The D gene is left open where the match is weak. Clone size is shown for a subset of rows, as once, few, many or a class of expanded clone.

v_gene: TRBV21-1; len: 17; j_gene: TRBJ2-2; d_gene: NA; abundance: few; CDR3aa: CASSKVRTGANTGELFF; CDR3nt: TGTGCCAGCAGCAAAGTTCGGACAGGGGCGAACACCGGGGAGCTGTTTTTT
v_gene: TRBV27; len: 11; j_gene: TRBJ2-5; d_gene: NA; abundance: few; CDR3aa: CASILGETQYF; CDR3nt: TGTGCCAGCATCCTAGGGGAGACCCAGTACTTC
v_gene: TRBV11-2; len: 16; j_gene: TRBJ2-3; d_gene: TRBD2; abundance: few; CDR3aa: CASSLTSGSLTDTQYF; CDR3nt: TGTGCCAGCAGCTTAACTAGCGGTTCACTCACAGATACGCAGTATTTT
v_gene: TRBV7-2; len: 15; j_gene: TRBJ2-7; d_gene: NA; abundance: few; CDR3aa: CASSLVTVNSYEQYF; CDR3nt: TGTGCCAGCAGCTTAGTGACAGTTAACTCCTACGAGCAGTACTTC
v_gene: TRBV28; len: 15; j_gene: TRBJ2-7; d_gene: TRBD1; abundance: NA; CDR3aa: CASSLQGTGGREQYF; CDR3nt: TGTGCCAGCAGTTTACAGGGGACAGGGGGTCGGGAGCAGTACTTC
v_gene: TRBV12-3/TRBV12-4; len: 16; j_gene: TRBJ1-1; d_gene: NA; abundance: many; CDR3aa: CASTSRQASANTEAFF; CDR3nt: TGTGCCAGCACTTCGAGACAGGCCTCAGCGAACACTGAAGCTTTCTTT
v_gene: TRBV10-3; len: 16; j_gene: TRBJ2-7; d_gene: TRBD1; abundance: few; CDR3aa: CAISERRGQGAYEQYF; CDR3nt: TGTGCCATCAGTGAGCGTCGGGGACAGGGCGCCTACGAGCAGTACTTC
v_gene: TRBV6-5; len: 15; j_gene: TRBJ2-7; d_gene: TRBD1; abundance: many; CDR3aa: CASSYTRDRYYEQYF; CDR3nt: TGTGCCAGCAGTTACACCCGGGACAGGTACTACGAGCAGTACTTC
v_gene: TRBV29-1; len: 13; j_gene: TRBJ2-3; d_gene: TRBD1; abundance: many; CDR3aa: CSVGGGVTDTQYF; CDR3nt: TGCAGCGTTGGAGGGGGCGTCACAGATACGCAGTATTTT
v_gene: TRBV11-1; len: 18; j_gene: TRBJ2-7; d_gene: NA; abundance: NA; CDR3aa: CASSFGLFGGKEATEQYF; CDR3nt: TGTGCCAGCAGCTTTGGTCTTTTCGGCGGGAAGGAAGCTACCGAGCAGTACTTC
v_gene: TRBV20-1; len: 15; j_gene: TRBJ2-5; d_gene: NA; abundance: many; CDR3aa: CSASFGAGGFGTQYF; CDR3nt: TGCAGTGCTAGTTTTGGGGCAGGAGGTTTTGGGACCCAGTACTTC
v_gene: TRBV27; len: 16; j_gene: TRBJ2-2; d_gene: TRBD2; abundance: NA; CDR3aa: CASSSPTSGRSGELFF; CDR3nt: TGTGCCAGCAGTTCACCCACTAGCGGGAGGTCCGGGGAGCTGTTTTTT
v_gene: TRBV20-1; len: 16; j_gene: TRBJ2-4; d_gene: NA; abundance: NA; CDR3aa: CSATLGTVLAKNIQYF; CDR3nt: TGCAGTGCTACCCTTGGGACTGTACTAGCCAAAAACATTCAGTACTTC
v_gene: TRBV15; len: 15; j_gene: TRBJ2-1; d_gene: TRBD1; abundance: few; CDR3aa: CATSRDSGQGLEQFF; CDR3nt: TGTGCCACCAGCAGAGATTCCGGACAGGGCCTTGAGCAGTTCTTC
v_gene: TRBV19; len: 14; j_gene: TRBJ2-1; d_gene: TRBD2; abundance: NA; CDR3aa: CASNRGRADNEQFF; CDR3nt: TGTGCCAGTAACCGAGGGAGGGCGGACAATGAGCAGTTCTTC
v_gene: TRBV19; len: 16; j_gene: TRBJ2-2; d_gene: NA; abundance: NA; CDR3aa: CASSFGPQDNTGELFF; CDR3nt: TGTGCCAGTAGCTTTGGCCCTCAGGACAACACCGGGGAGCTGTTTTTT
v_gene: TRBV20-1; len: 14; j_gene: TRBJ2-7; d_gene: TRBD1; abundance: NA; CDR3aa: CSGIGLGGFYEQYF; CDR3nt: TGCAGTGGAATCGGGTTAGGGGGCTTCTACGAGCAGTACTTC
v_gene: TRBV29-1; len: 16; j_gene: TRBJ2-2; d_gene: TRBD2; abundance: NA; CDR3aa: CSVGEVAGTNTGELFF; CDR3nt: TGCAGCGTTGGGGAGGTAGCGGGGACCAACACCGGGGAGCTGTTTTTT
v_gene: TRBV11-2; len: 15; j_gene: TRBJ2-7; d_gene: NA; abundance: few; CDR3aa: CASSQTDGHSYEQYF; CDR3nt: TGTGCCAGCAGCCAAACGGACGGCCACTCCTACGAGCAGTACTTC
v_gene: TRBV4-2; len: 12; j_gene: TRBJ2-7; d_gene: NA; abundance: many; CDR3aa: CASSHDPAEQYF; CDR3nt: TGTGCCAGCAGCCATGATCCCGCCGAGCAGTACTTC
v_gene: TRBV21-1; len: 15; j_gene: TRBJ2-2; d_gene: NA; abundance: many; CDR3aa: CASSNASREAGELFF; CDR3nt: TGTGCCAGCAGCAACGCCAGCCGGGAGGCCGGGGAGCTGTTTTTT
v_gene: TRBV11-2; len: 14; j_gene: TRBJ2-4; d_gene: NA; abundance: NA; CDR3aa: CASSSIQAKNIQYF; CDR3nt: TGTGCCAGCAGCTCAATCCAGGCCAAAAACATTCAGTACTTC
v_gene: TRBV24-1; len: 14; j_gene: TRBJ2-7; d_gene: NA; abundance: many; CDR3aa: CATSDLRTPYEQYF; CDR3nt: TGTGCCACCAGTGATTTAAGGACCCCCTACGAGCAGTACTTC
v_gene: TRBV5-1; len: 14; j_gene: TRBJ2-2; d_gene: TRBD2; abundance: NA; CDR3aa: CASTRLADSGELFF; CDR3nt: TGCGCCAGCACAAGACTAGCCGATTCCGGGGAGCTGTTTTTT
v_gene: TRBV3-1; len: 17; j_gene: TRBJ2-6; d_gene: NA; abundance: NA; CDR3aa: CASNTRPEYSGANVLTF; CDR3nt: TGTGCCAGCAACACCAGACCTGAGTATTCTGGGGCCAACGTCCTGACTTTC
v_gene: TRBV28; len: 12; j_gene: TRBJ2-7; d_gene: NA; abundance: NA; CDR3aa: CASSLPAFRQYF; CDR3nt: TGTGCCAGCAGCCTTCCGGCATTCCGTCAGTACTTC
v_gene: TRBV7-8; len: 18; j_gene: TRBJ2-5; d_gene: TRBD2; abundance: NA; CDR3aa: CASSSPIDLAGGQETQYF; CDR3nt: TGTGCCAGCAGCTCCCCTATCGACCTAGCGGGGGGGCAAGAGACCCAGTACTTC
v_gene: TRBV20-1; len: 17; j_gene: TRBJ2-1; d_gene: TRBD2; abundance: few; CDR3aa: CSALDSRTSGRWNEQFF; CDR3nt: TGCAGTGCCCTTGATTCCCGGACTAGCGGGAGATGGAATGAGCAGTTCTTC
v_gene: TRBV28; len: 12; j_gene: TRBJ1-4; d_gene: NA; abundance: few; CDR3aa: CASSFKRPKLFF; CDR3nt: TGTGCCAGCAGTTTTAAACGTCCAAAACTGTTTTTT